These 2 T cell receptor beta chains share one sample of origin, sequenced in a study of CD8+CD57+ T cells in acquired aplastic anemia. For CDR3 and TCR beta VDJ profiling, genomic DNA was the template used. MiXCR, run by TCRdb on the reads, gives a single entry per CDR3 protein. The sample lists approximately 200,000 distinct CDR3 sequences; around 63% were seen once. Sequenced sample: sorted CD4+, CD8+, or CD8+CD57+ T cells (not recorded which) from PBMCs. The receptors derive from a human donor in good health.

This clonotype was counted many times. The chain uses TRBV5-5 and TRBJ1-1; the D gene is possibly TRBD1 (5 bases). The ends were cut back, 0 bases at V and 0 bases at J, with 12 bases in the middle. Germline V gene data show CDR1 as SGHKS and CDR2 as YYEKEE (reference sequence). CDR3 size: 16 residues. CDR3 in amino acids: CASSLGAGWMNTEAFF. CDR3 bases: TGTGCCAGCAGCTTGGGGGCAGGGTGGATGAACACTGAAGCTTTCTTT.

The chain employs TRBV30 and TRBJ2-7; 9 positions agree with TRBD2. CDR1 GTSNPN and CDR2 SVGIG come from the germline V gene (reference sequence). The CDR3 covers 13 residues. J gave up 5 bases and V 3 bases, and 5 bases lay outside the gene matches. The DNA of the CDR3 is TGTGCCTGGAGAATAGCGGGAGAAGACGAGCAGTACTTC. Its protein product is CAWRIAGEDEQYF.